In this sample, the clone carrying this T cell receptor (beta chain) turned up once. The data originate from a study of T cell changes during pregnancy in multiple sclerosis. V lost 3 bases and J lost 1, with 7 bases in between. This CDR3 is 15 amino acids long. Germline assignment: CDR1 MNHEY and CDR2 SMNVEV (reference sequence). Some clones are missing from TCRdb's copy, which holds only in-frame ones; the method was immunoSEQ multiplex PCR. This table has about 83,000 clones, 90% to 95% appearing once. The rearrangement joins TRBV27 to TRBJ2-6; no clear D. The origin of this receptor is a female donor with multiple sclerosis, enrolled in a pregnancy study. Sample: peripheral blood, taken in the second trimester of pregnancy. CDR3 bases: TGTGCCAGCAGTTTCGGTTCGTCTGGGGCCAACGTCCTGACTTTC. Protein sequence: CASSFGSSGANVLTF.